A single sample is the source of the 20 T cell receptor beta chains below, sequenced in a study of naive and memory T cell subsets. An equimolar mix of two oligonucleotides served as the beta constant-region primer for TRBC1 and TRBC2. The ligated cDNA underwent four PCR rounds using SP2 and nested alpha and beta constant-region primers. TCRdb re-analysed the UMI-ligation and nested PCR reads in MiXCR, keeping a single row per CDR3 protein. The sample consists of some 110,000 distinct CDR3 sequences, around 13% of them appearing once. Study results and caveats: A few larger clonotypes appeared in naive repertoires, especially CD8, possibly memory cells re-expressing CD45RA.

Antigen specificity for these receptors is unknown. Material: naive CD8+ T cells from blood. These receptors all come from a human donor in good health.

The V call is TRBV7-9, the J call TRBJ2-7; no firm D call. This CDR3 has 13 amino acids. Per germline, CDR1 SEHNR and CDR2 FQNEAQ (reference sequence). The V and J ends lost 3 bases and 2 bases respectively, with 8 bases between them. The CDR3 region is CASSFPGPYEQYF. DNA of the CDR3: TGTGCCAGCAGCTTCCCGGGCCCCTACGAGCAGTACTTC.

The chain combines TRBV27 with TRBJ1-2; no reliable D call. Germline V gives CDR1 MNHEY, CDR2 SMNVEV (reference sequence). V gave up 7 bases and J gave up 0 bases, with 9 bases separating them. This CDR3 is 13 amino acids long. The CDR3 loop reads CASKARTNYGYTF. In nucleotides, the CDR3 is TGTGCCAGCAAGGCCAGAACTAACTATGGCTACACCTTC.

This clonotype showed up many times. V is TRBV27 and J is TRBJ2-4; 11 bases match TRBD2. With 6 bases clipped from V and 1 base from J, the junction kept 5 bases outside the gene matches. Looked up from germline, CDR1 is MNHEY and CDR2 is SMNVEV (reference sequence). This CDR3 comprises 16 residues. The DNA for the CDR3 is TGTGCCAGCAGGGTAGCGGGAGGGACTGCCAAAAACATTCAGTACTTC. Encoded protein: CASRVAGGTAKNIQYF.

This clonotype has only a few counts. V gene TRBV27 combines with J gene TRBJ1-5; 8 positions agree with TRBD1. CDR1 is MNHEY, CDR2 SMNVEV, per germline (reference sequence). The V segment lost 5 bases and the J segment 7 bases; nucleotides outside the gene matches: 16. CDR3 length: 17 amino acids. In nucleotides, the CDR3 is TGTGCCAGCAGTCCGTCGATAGGAGACAGGGGTCGCCAGCCCCAGCATTTT. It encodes CASSPSIGDRGRQPQHF.

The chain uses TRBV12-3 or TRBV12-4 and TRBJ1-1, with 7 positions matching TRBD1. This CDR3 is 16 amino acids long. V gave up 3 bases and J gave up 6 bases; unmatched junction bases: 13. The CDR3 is CASSFTPGQLNPEAFF. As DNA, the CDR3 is TGTGCCAGCAGTTTCACCCCGGGACAGCTAAATCCTGAAGCTTTCTTT.

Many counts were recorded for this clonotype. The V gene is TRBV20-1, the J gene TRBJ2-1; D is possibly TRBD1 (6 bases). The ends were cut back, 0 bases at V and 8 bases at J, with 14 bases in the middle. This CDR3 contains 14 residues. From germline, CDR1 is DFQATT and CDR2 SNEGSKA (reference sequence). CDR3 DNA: TGCAGTGCTAGAGAGGTGGGGGCCGGGGATGAGCAGTTCTTC. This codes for CSAREVGAGDEQFF.

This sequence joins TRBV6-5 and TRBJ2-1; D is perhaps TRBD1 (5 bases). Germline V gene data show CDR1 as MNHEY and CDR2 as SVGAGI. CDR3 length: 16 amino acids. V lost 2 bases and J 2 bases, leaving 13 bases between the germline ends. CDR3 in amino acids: CASSYSQGFPYNEQFF. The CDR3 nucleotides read TGTGCCAGCAGTTACAGCCAGGGTTTCCCCTACAATGAGCAGTTCTTC.

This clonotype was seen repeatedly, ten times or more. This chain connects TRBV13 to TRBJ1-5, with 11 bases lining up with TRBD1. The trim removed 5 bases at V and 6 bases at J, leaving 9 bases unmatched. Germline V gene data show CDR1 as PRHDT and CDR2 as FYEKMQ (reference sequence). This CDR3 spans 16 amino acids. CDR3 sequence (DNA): TGTGCCAGCAGCCTCGGACAGGGGGCGAGGGTTCAGCCCCAGCATTTT. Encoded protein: CASSLGQGARVQPQHF.

DNA of the CDR3: TGTGCCAGCAGCTTGGGGGACCCGCACAATGAGCAGTTCTTC. Protein sequence: CASSLGDPHNEQFF. The chain joins TRBV5-6 to TRBJ2-1; D may match TRBD1 or TRBD2 (5 bases each). Deletions cut 0 bases from V and 5 bases from J, with 9 bases between. Germline V CDR1 and CDR2: SGHDT, YYEEEE. The CDR3 totals 14 residues.

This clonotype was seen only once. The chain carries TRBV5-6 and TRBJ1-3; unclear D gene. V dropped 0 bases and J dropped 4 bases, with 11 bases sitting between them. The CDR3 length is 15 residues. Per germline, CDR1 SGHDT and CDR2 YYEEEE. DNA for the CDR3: TGTGCCAGCAGCTTGGTGTCCTATGGAGGAAACACCATATATTTT. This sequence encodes CASSLVSYGGNTIYF.

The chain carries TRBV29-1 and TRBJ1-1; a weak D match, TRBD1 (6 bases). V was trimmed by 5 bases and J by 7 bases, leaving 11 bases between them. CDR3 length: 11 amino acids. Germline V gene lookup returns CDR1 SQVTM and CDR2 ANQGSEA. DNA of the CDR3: TGCAGCGTTTCCAGGGGTTTTGAAGCTTTCTTT. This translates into CSVSRGFEAFF.

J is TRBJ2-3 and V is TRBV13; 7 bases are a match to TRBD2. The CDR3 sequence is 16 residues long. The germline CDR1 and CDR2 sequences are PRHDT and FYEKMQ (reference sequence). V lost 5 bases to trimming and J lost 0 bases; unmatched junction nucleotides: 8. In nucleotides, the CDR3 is TGTGCCAGCAGCGATAAGCGGGGACCTAGCACAGATACGCAGTATTTT. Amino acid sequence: CASSDKRGPSTDTQYF.

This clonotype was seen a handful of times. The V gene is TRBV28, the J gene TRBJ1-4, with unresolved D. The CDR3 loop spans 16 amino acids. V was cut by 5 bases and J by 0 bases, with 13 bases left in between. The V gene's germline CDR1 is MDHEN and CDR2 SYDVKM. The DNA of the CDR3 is TGTGCCAGCAGTCTACCCCCATTCGCAACTAATGAAAAACTGTTTTTT. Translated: CASSLPPFATNEKLFF.

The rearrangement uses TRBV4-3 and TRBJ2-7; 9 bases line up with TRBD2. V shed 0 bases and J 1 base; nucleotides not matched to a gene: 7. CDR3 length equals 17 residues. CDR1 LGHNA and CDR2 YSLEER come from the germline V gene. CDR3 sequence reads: CASSQDIPTSGSYEQYF. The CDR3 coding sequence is TGCGCCAGCAGCCAAGATATACCGACTAGCGGATCCTACGAGCAGTACTTC.

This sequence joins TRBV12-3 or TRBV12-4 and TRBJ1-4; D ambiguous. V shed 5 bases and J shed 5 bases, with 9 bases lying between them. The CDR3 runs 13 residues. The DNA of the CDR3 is TGTGCCAGCAGTAGGATGGGGAATGAAAAACTGTTTTTT. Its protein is CASSRMGNEKLFF.

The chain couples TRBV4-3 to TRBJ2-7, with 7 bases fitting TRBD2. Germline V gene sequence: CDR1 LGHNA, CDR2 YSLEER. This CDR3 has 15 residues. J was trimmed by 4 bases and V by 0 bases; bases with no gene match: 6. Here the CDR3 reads CASSQDREGLYEQYF. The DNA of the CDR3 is TGCGCCAGCAGCCAAGATAGGGAGGGACTTTACGAGCAGTACTTC.

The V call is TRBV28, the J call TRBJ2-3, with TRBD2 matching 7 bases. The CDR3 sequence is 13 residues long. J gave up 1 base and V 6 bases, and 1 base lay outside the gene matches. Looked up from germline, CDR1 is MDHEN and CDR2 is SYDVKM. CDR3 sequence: CASRGGGTDTQYF. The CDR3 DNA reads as TGTGCCAGCAGGGGGGGGGGCACAGATACGCAGTATTTT.

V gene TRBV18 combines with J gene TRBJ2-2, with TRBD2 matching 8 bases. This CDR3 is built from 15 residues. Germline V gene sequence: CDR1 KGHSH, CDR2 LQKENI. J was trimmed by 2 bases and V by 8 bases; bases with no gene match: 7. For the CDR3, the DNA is TGTGCCAGCACGAGCGGGGGCCGTAACACCGGGGAGCTGTTTTTT. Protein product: CASTSGGRNTGELFF.

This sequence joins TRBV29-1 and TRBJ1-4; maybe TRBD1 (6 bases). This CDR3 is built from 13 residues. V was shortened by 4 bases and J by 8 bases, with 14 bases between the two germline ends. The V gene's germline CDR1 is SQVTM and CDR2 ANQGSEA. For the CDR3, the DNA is TGCAGCGTTGCAGCAGGGGCGGGGGAAAAACTGTTTTTT. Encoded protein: CSVAAGAGEKLFF.

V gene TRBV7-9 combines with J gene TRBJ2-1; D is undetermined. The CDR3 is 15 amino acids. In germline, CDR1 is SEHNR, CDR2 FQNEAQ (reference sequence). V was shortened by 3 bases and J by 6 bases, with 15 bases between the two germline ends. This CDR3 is CASSLARLGPNEQFF. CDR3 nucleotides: TGTGCCAGCAGCTTGGCCAGATTAGGTCCCAATGAGCAGTTCTTC.